What follows are 26 T cell receptor beta chains derived from one specimen sequenced in a study of radiotherapy plus CTLA-4 blockade in lung cancer. Generated by immunoSEQ multiplex PCR, the TCRdb table keeps only in-frame clones and is missing some. The sample gives more than 95,000 clones, roughly 79% of which show up once; about 3% is in the top ten. The specimen comprised peripheral blood, sampled from a patient treated with radiotherapy plus ipilimumab. The origin of the receptors is a human donor with non-small cell lung cancer who had a partial response to radiotherapy plus ipilimumab. Some clones in this sample may be carry-over from other donors' samples.

The V gene is TRBV19, the J gene TRBJ1-1, with 8 bases that match TRBD1. CDR3 length equals 15 residues. CDR1 is LNHDA and CDR2 is SQIVND in the germline V gene (reference sequence). The V segment lost 5 bases and the J segment 4 bases; nucleotides outside the gene matches: 9. The CDR3 nucleotides are TGTGCCAGTAGTGCCGACAGGGGATGGGGCACTGAAGCTTTCTTT. Protein sequence: CASSADRGWGTEAFF. Supplemented by reference TRBV19 and TRBJ1-1, the full variable domain reads DGGITQSPKYLFRKEGQNVTLSCEQNLNHDAMYWYRQDPGQGLRLIYYSQIVNDFQKGDIAEGYSVSREKKESFPLTVTSAQKNPTAFYLCASSADRGWGTEAFFGQGTRLTVV.

V usage is TRBV5-5 and J usage is TRBJ2-1; 10 nucleotides line up with TRBD1. CDR1 is SGHKS and CDR2 is YYEKEE in the germline V gene (reference sequence). V trimming: 5 bases; J trimming: 5 bases; junction bases outside the gene matches: 7. The CDR3 totals 15 residues. The DNA for the CDR3 is TGTGCCAGCAGTCCCGGACAGGGGGTTGACAATGAGCAGTTCTTC. This translates into CASSPGQGVDNEQFF.

The CDR3 DNA follows: TGTGCCAGCAGTCAACTACCACGGGGGAACTCCTACGAGCAGTACTTC. Its translation: CASSQLPRGNSYEQYF. V gene TRBV7-8 combines with J gene TRBJ2-7; D is perhaps TRBD2 (6 bases). The CDR3 extends over 16 amino acids. The V gene's germline CDR1 is SGHVS and CDR2 FQNEAQ. V gave up 6 bases and J gave up 0 bases, with 18 bases separating them.

J is TRBJ2-3 and V is TRBV7-8; 11 nucleotides match TRBD2. CDR1 is SGHVS and CDR2 is FQNEAQ in the germline V gene. The CDR3 runs 16 residues. V trimming: 5 bases; J trimming: 5 bases; junction bases outside the gene matches: 9. CDR3 amino acids: CASSLSGGASLDTQYF. In nucleotides, the CDR3 is TGTGCCAGCAGCCTTAGCGGGGGGGCCAGTTTAGATACGCAGTATTTT.

The rearrangement uses TRBV21-1 and TRBJ2-5; the table's TRBD2 call for D was not verified on the DNA. TRBV21-1 is a recognized pseudogene. There are 21 residues in the CDR3. CDR3 coding DNA: TGTGCCAGCAGTACACCTTACGAATTACGGACTAGCGGGAGATTCCAAGAGACCCAGTACTTC. As protein: CASSTPYELRTSGRFQETQYF.

J is TRBJ1-6 and V is TRBV6-6; 8 bases agree with TRBD1. The germline gives CDR1 MNHNY, CDR2 SVGAGI (reference sequence). CDR3 length: 15 amino acids. With 7 bases clipped from V and 6 bases from J, the junction kept 8 bases outside the gene matches. Here the CDR3 reads CASIGTTGVNSPLHF. The CDR3 DNA follows: TGTGCCAGCATAGGAACGACAGGGGTTAATTCACCCCTCCACTTT.

This clone is termed medium-sized (0.01 to 0.1%). The chain joins TRBV19 to TRBJ1-5; the match to TRBD1 covers 8 bases. Per the germline V gene, CDR1 is LNHDA and CDR2 is SQIVND (reference sequence). V lost 5 bases, J lost 7 bases, and 7 bases stayed unmatched. The CDR3 has 14 residues. CDR3: CASSPAGGGQPQHF. The CDR3 region has the DNA TGTGCCAGTAGTCCCGCAGGGGGCGGGCAGCCCCAGCATTTT.

The rearrangement links TRBV11-2 to TRBJ1-1, with D tentatively TRBD1 (5 bases). The CDR3 has 15 residues. Germline CDR1 SGHAT, CDR2 FQNNGV. The germline V and J ends were trimmed by 5 bases and 0 bases, with 13 bases remaining between them. CDR3 amino acids: CASSPHRIMNTEAFF. The CDR3 DNA reads TGTGCCAGCAGCCCTCACAGGATTATGAACACTGAAGCTTTCTTT.

The chain joins TRBV2 to TRBJ2-7; D is perhaps TRBD1 (5 bases). CDR1 and CDR2 from the germline V gene are SNHLY and FYNNEI. This CDR3 contains 13 residues. The CDR3 loop is CAGRAGSSWEQYF. CDR3 nucleotide sequence: TGTGCAGGCAGGGCAGGGTCATCGTGGGAGCAGTACTTC.

This clone was detected only a few times. This sequence joins TRBV4-1 and TRBJ2-7; TRBD2 matches 14 bases. In germline, CDR1 is MGHRA, CDR2 YSYEKL. Losses at the gene ends were 3 bases for V and 3 bases for J; bases not matched to a gene: 4. This CDR3 contains 16 residues. This CDR3 reads CASSQGLAGVVYEQYF. The CDR3 bases are TGCGCCAGCAGCCAGGGACTAGCGGGAGTCGTCTACGAGCAGTACTTC.

V and J are TRBV5-1 and TRBJ2-1; 11 nucleotides match TRBD2. The CDR3 is 15 amino acids. V lost 4 bases and J lost 2; bases outside the gene matches: 2. Germline CDR1 SGHRS, CDR2 YFSETQ. The CDR3 here is CASSDSGGAYNEQFF. Written as DNA, the CDR3 is TGCGCCAGCAGCGATAGCGGGGGGGCCTACAATGAGCAGTTCTTC.

This chain connects TRBV30 to TRBJ2-3, with D maybe TRBD2 (6 bases). The ends were cut back, 3 bases at V and 2 bases at J, with 15 bases in the middle. This CDR3 is built from 15 residues. CDR1 is GTSNPN, CDR2 SVGIG, per germline (reference sequence). CDR3 sequence: CAWREGPMLTDTQYF. CDR3 DNA: TGTGCCTGGAGGGAGGGTCCGATGCTCACAGATACGCAGTATTTT.

The chain couples TRBV4-1 to TRBJ2-3, with TRBD2 matching 7 bases. V was pared by 2 bases and J by 1 base, with 6 bases of the junction left unmatched. In germline, CDR1 is MGHRA, CDR2 YSYEKL. The CDR3 loop spans 16 amino acids. The CDR3 protein is CASSQWAGVGTDTQYF. DNA for the CDR3: TGCGCCAGCAGCCAATGGGCGGGAGTGGGCACAGATACGCAGTATTTT.

The chain links TRBV9 to TRBJ1-2; 7 bases line up with TRBD1. The V gene's germline CDR1 is SGDLS and CDR2 YYNGEE. The CDR3 totals 14 residues. Trimming cost V 3 bases and J 7 bases; bases outside gene matches: 9. CDR3 nucleotides: TGTGCCAGCAGCGCACTCGACAGGGTGGGTGGCTACACCTTC. It encodes CASSALDRVGGYTF.

The rearrangement joins TRBV11-2 to TRBJ2-1, with a tentative D call TRBD2 (6 bases). CDR3 length equals 16 residues. V gave up 1 base and J gave up 12 bases, with 22 bases separating them. Per germline, CDR1 SGHAT and CDR2 FQNNGV. The CDR3 nucleotides read TGTGCCAGCAGCTTAGGACGAGGACTAACAATGAGTGGGCAGTTCTTC. Translating it yields CASSLGRGLTMSGQFF.

The V and J genes are TRBV28 and TRBJ2-7; D might be TRBD1 (5 bases). V gave up 4 bases and J gave up 1 base, with 8 bases separating them. The CDR3 sequence is 13 residues long. Germline CDR1 is MDHEN and CDR2 is SYDVKM. The CDR3 bases are TGTGCCAGCAGTTCGACAGCTTCCTACGAGCAGTACTTC. Protein sequence: CASSSTASYEQYF.

The V gene is TRBV6-1, the J gene TRBJ1-6; weak D call: TRBD1 (6 bases). The V end was cut by 0 bases, the J end by 10 bases, with 22 bases between. The germline V gene has CDR1 MNHNS and CDR2 SASEGT. The CDR3 has 18 residues. CDR3 in amino acids: CASSEASGGGRSKSPLHF. The CDR3 DNA reads as TGTGCCAGCAGTGAAGCTTCGGGGGGCGGGCGTTCGAAATCACCCCTCCACTTT.

The chain employs TRBV7-2 and TRBJ1-1; D uncertain. Deletions cut 5 bases from V and 7 bases from J, with 11 bases between. Germline V gene data show CDR1 as SGHTA and CDR2 as FQGNSA. This CDR3 spans 12 amino acids. CDR3 loop: CASSPGYSEAFF. DNA for the CDR3: TGTGCCAGCAGCCCAGGATACAGTGAAGCTTTCTTT.

The chain uses TRBV5-4 and TRBJ1-1; 7 bases match TRBD1. The CDR3 length is 14 residues. CDR1 and CDR2 from the germline V gene are SGHNT and YYREEE (reference sequence). V shed 6 bases and J 4 bases; nucleotides not matched to a gene: 9. The CDR3 coding sequence is TGTGCCAGCAAGAGGGGGCCCCGGATCACTGAAGCTTTCTTT. It translates to CASKRGPRITEAFF.

The V and J genes are TRBV7-6 and TRBJ2-3, with 10 bases fitting TRBD2. The CDR3 extends over 18 amino acids. Per germline, CDR1 SGHVS and CDR2 FNYEAQ. The ends lost 1 base at V and 0 bases at J; junction bases unmatched: 7. The CDR3 nucleotides read TGTGCCAGCAGCTTAGAGAGTAGCGGGGGGCTTAGCACAGATACGCAGTATTTT. Translating it yields CASSLESSGGLSTDTQYF. Full variable domain (outside the CDR3, taken from reference TRBV7-6 and TRBJ2-3): GAGVSQSPRYKVTKRGQDVALRCDPISGHVSLYWYRQALGQGPEFLTYFNYEAQQDKSGLPNDRFSAERPEGSISTLTIQRTEQRDSAMYRCASSLESSGGLSTDTQYFGPGTRLTVL.

In this sample, this clone turned up a few times. The chain combines TRBV6-1 with TRBJ2-3; 7 nucleotides match TRBD2. The germline V gene has CDR1 MNHNS and CDR2 SASEGT. There are 15 residues in the CDR3. The ends lost 0 bases at V and 6 bases at J; junction bases unmatched: 6. CDR3 in DNA: TGTGCCAGCAGTGAAGCGGGAGGGCCAGGGGATACGCAGTATTTT. Translated, it gives CASSEAGGPGDTQYF.

The CDR3 protein is CASSPMAPDWETQYF. The CDR3 nucleotides are TGTGCCAGCAGCCCTATGGCCCCCGACTGGGAGACCCAGTACTTC. The chain uses TRBV7-9 and TRBJ2-5, with unresolved D. There are 15 residues in the CDR3. In germline, CDR1 is SEHNR, CDR2 FQNEAQ (reference sequence). Trimming stripped 5 bases from V and 5 bases from J, with 18 bases between.

This chain connects TRBV5-1 to TRBJ2-3, with 10 bases lining up with TRBD2. CDR1 is SGHRS, CDR2 YFSETQ, per germline. V lost 0 bases to trimming and J lost 6 bases; unmatched junction nucleotides: 7. CDR3 length: 16 amino acids. CDR3 residues: CASSLEPSGGRDTQYF. CDR3 bases: TGCGCCAGCAGCTTGGAACCTAGCGGGGGACGGGATACGCAGTATTTT. Full variable domain (outside the CDR3, taken from reference TRBV5-1 and TRBJ2-3): KAGVTQTPRYLIKTRGQQVTLSCSPISGHRSVSWYQQTPGQGLQFLFEYFSETQRNKGNFPGRFSGRQFSNSRSEMNVSTLELGDSALYLCASSLEPSGGRDTQYFGPGTRLTVL.

V is TRBV27 and J is TRBJ1-5; no clear D gene. CDR1 MNHEY and CDR2 SMNVEV come from the germline V gene (reference sequence). The CDR3 sequence is 13 residues long. V shed 6 bases and J shed 6 bases, with 12 bases lying between them. CDR3 in amino acids: CASRESPTQPQHF. DNA of the CDR3: TGTGCCAGCAGAGAGAGTCCAACTCAGCCCCAGCATTTT.

The chain carries TRBV19 and TRBJ1-1; tentative D call: TRBD1 (6 bases). This CDR3 is built from 14 residues. The V end lost 6 bases, the J end lost 1 base, and 12 bases lay between the germline ends. Per the germline V gene, CDR1 is LNHDA and CDR2 is SQIVND (reference sequence). CDR3 bases: TGTGCCAGTAGATTGGACAGCCCGAACACTGAAGCTTTCTTT. It specifies CASRLDSPNTEAFF.

This clone was seen only a few times. This chain links TRBV11-2 with TRBJ2-7; tentatively, D is TRBD1 (6 bases). The germline V gene encodes CDR1 SGHAT and CDR2 FQNNGV. V dropped 2 bases and J dropped 7 bases, with 24 bases sitting between them. CDR3 length: 17 residues. The CDR3 bases are TGTGCCAGCAGCTTACTATCGGGTCGCAGGGGTCTTTGGGAGCAGTACTTC. Its translation is CASSLLSGRRGLWEQYF.